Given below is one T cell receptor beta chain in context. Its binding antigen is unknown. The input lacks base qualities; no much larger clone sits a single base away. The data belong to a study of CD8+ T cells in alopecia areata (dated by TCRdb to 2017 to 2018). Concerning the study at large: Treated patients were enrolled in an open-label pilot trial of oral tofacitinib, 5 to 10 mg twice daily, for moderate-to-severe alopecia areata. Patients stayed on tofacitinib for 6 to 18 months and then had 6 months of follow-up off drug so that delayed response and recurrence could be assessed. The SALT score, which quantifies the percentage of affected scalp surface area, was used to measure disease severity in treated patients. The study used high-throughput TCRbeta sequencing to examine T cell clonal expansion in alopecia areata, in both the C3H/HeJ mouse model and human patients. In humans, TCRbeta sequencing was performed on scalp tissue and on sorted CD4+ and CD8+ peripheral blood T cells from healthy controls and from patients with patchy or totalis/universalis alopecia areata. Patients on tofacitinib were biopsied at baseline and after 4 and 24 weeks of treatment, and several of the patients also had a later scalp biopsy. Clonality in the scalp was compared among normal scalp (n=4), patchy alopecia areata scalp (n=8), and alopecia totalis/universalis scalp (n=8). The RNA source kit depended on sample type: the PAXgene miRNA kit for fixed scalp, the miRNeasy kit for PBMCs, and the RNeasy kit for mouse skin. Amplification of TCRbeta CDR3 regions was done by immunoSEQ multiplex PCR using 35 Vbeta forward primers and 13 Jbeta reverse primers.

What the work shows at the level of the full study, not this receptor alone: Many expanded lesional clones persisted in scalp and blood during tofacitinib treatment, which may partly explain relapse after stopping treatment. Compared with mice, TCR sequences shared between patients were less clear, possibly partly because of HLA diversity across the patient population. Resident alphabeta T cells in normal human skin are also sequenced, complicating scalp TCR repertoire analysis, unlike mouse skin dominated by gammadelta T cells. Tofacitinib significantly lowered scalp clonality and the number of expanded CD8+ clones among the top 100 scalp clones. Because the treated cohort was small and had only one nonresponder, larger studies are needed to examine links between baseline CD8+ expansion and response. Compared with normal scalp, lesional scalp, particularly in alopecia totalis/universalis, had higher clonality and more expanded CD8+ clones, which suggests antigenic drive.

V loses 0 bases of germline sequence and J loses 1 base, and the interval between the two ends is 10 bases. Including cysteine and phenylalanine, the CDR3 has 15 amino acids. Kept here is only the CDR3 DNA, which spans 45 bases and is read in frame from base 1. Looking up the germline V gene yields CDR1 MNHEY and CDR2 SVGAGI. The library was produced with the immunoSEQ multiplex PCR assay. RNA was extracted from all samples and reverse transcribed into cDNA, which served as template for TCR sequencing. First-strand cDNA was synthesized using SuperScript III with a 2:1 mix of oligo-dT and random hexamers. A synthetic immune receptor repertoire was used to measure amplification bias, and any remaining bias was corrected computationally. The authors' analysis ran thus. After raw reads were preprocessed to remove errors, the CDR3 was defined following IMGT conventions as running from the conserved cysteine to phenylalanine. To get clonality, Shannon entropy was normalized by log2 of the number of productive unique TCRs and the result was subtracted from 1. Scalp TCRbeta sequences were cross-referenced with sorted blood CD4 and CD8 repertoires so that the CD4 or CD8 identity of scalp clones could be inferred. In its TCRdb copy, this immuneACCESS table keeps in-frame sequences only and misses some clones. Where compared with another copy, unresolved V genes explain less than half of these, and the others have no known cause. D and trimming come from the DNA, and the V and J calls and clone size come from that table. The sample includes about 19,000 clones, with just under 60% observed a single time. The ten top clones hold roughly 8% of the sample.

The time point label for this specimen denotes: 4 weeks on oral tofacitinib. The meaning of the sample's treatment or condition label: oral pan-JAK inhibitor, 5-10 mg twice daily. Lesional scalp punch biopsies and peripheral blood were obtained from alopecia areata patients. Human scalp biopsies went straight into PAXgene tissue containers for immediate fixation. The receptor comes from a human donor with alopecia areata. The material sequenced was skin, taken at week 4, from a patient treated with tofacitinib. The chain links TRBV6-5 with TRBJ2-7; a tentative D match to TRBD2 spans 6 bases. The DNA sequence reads TGTGCCAGCAGTTACTCTTTGGGGGGTTCCTACGAGCAGTACTTC. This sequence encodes CASSYSLGGSYEQYF.